This entry lists 27 T cell receptor beta chains sequenced from one sample in a study of blood T cell repertoires in COVID-19. Only in-frame clones appear in the TCRdb table, and some are missing; sequencing was by immunoSEQ multiplex PCR. This table holds about 280,000 clones, roughly 86% found once. Sequenced input: PBMCs or T cells enriched from blood (not recorded which). Receptors were obtained from a woman aged 30 to 39 who had recovered from COVID-19.

The genes are TRBV4-1 and TRBJ2-7; possible D gene TRBD2, 5 bases. Per the germline V gene, CDR1 is MGHRA and CDR2 is YSYEKL. V was shortened by 2 bases and J by 0 bases, with 11 bases between the two germline ends. There are 15 residues in the CDR3. The CDR3 loop reads CASSQQRRFSYEQYF. The CDR3 nucleotides read TGCGCCAGCAGCCAACAGCGGAGGTTCTCCTACGAGCAGTACTTC.

This clone occurred once. CDR3: CASSQELAGGKQFF. DNA for the CDR3: TGTGCCAGCAGCCAAGAATTGGCGGGAGGGAAGCAGTTCTTC. The chain has TRBV14 and TRBJ2-1, with TRBD2 identical over 9 bases. There are 14 residues in the CDR3. Unmatched junction bases numbered 5, after V lost 0 bases and J lost 11 bases. Germline loops: CDR1 SGHDN, CDR2 FVKESK.

The chain joins TRBV7-3 to TRBJ2-3, with 7 bases aligning to TRBD2. Germline V CDR1 and CDR2: SGHTA, FQGTGA. The V gene end was trimmed by 4 bases and the J gene end by 9 bases; junction bases not matched to a gene: 7. This CDR3 is 13 amino acids long. Here the CDR3 reads CASSSLGLPTQYF. The DNA of the CDR3 is TGTGCCAGCAGCTCGTTGGGACTACCGACGCAGTATTTT.

The chain links TRBV24-1 to TRBJ2-2, with TRBD2 as a possible D gene (5 bases). This CDR3 has 13 residues. V was shortened by 5 bases and J by 13 bases, with 16 bases between the two germline ends. Germline CDR1 is KGHDR and CDR2 is SFDVKD. CDR3 DNA: TGTGCCACCAGTGCTTCGGGGATCGGTGGGCTGTTTTTT. This sequence encodes CATSASGIGGLFF.

The V and J genes are TRBV3-1 (or the pseudogene TRBV3-2) and TRBJ2-1; D is unresolved. Deletions cut 3 bases from V and 12 bases from J, with 12 bases between. Germline V lookup: CDR1 LGHDT, CDR2 YNNKEL (reference sequence). This CDR3 contains 12 residues. The CDR3 bases are TGTGCCAGCAGCCAGGGCGCCCTCGGGCAGTTCTTC. Translating it yields CASSQGALGQFF.

This clone has only one observation. The J gene is TRBJ2-2, the V gene TRBV28; TRBD1 matches 7 bases. The V gene's germline CDR1 is MDHEN and CDR2 SYDVKM. The CDR3 is 15 amino acids. V lost 6 bases to trimming and J lost 9 bases; unmatched junction nucleotides: 13. CDR3 residues: CASSPHDRELWELFF. CDR3 DNA sequence: TGTGCCAGCAGCCCTCATGACAGGGAGTTATGGGAGCTGTTTTTT.

The gene calls are TRBV5-1 and TRBJ2-1, with D maybe TRBD2 (5 bases). From germline, CDR1 is SGHRS and CDR2 YFSETQ. CDR3 length: 15 amino acids. The V end lost 1 base, the J end lost 0 bases, and 8 bases lay between the germline ends. The CDR3 reads CASSLSGSSYNEQFF. The CDR3 region has the DNA TGCGCCAGCAGCTTGTCGGGGAGCTCCTACAATGAGCAGTTCTTC.

The chain has TRBV5-6 and TRBJ2-1, with 10 bases lining up with TRBD2. J lost 0 bases, V lost 7 bases, and 1 base had no gene match. The V gene's germline CDR1 is SGHDT and CDR2 YYEEEE. This CDR3 region has 14 residues. The CDR3 loop reads CASSSGSSYNEQFF. CDR3 nucleotides: TGTGCCAGCTCTAGCGGGAGCTCCTACAATGAGCAGTTCTTC. Combining the CDR3 with reference TRBV5-6 and TRBJ2-1 gives the whole variable domain DAGVTQSPTHLIKTRGQQVTLRCSPKSGHDTVSWYQQALGQGPQFIFQYYEEEERQRGNFPDRFSGHQFPNYSSELNVNALLLGDSALYLCASSSGSSYNEQFFGPGTRLTVL.

This clone is a singleton in its sample. The V gene is TRBV7-2, the J gene TRBJ2-3; D is uncertain. The CDR3 length is 13 residues. Germline V gene lookup returns CDR1 SGHTA and CDR2 FQGNSA. Between the trimmed V and J ends, which lost 1 base and 6 bases, there was a span of 8 bases. The CDR3 sequence: CASSLGPIDTQYF. The DNA for the CDR3 is TGTGCCAGCAGCTTAGGGCCCATCGATACGCAGTATTTT.

This clone was seen once. The V and J genes are TRBV3-1 (or the pseudogene TRBV3-2) and TRBJ1-2, with 9 bases identical to TRBD1. The J segment lost 8 bases and the V segment lost 4 bases, leaving 11 bases of the junction unmatched. In germline, CDR1 is LGHDT, CDR2 YNNKEL (reference sequence). There are 15 residues in the CDR3. The CDR3 reads CASSPLGQGRVGYTF. The CDR3 bases are TGTGCCAGCAGCCCCTTAGGACAGGGGAGGGTCGGCTACACCTTC.

The chain links TRBV7-3 to TRBJ2-3; 11 nucleotides align to TRBD2. This CDR3 is built from 18 residues. Germline CDR1 is SGHTA and CDR2 is FQGTGA. Trimming took 5 bases from V and 0 from J; bases not matched to a gene: 10. This CDR3 is CASSPWGSGRASTDTQYF. CDR3 in DNA: TGTGCCAGCAGCCCCTGGGGTAGCGGGAGGGCCAGCACAGATACGCAGTATTTT.

V usage is TRBV18 and J usage is TRBJ2-5; 7 bases align to TRBD1. After removal of 5 bases from V and 2 bases from J, the junction contained 2 bases not matched to a gene. Germline V gives CDR1 KGHSH, CDR2 LQKENI. The CDR3 is made up of 13 amino acids. As DNA, the CDR3 is TGTGCCAGCTCATGGGACAGTCAAGAGACCCAGTACTTC. Protein: CASSWDSQETQYF.

This clone has more than one count but fewer than ten. The genes are TRBV14 and TRBJ1-2; D may be TRBD1 (5 bases). This CDR3 spans 12 amino acids. The ends were cut back, 5 bases at V and 7 bases at J, with 11 bases in the middle. The germline CDR1 and CDR2 sequences are SGHDN and FVKESK. The CDR3 DNA follows: TGTGCCAGCAGCGCGGGGACGGCTGGCTACACCTTC. This encodes CASSAGTAGYTF. The whole variable domain, filled in from reference TRBV14 and TRBJ1-2, reads EAGVTQFPSHSVIEKGQTVTLRCDPISGHDNLYWYRRVMGKEIKFLLHFVKESKQDESGMPNNRFLAERTGGTYSTLKVQPAELEDSGVYFCASSAGTAGYTFGSGTRLTVV.

J is TRBJ1-3 and V is TRBV14; D remains ambiguous. Germline V gene data show CDR1 as SGHDN and CDR2 as FVKESK. The ends were cut back, 0 bases at V and 0 bases at J, with 15 bases in the middle. CDR3 length equals 18 residues. The CDR3 nucleotides are TGTGCCAGCAGCCAAGACCGTCCTCCAGGCTACTCTGGAAACACCATATATTTT. Translated, it gives CASSQDRPPGYSGNTIYF.

V usage is TRBV6-4 and J usage is TRBJ2-3; 10 bases align to TRBD2. CDR1 is MRHNA, CDR2 SNTAGT, per germline. V lost 6 bases, J lost 0 bases, and 9 bases stayed unmatched. The CDR3 loop spans 17 amino acids. CDR3 DNA sequence: TGTGCCAGCAGCCCGACGGGACTAGCGCTTAGCACAGATACGCAGTATTTT. This encodes CASSPTGLALSTDTQYF.

V is TRBV7-9 and J is TRBJ2-2, with D possibly matching TRBD2 (6 bases). Germline V CDR1 and CDR2: SEHNR, FQNEAQ (reference sequence). With 3 bases removed from V and 1 base from J, the gap between germline ends came to 9 bases. The CDR3 has 15 residues. CDR3 sequence (DNA): TGTGCCAGCAGCTTCCGCGGGGAGAACACCGGGGAGCTGTTTTTT. Protein product: CASSFRGENTGELFF. The whole variable domain, remainder taken from reference TRBV7-9 and TRBJ2-2, is DTGVSQNPRHKITKRGQNVTFRCDPISEHNRLYWYRQTLGQGPEFLTYFQNEAQLEKSRLLSDRFSAERPKGSFSTLEIQRTEQGDSAMYLCASSFRGENTGELFFGEGSRLTVL.

The genes are TRBV10-1 and TRBJ1-5, with TRBD1 matching 9 bases. Germline lookup yields CDR1 WNHNN and CDR2 SYGVQD (reference sequence). The CDR3 spans 17 residues. The V and J ends lost 7 bases and 6 bases, in that order; junction bases with no gene match: 16. CDR3 DNA sequence: TGCGCCAGCATCGGGCCTCACAGGGGGCGTTCGGGTCAGCCCCAGCATTTT. Translated: CASIGPHRGRSGQPQHF.

This rearrangement joins TRBV5-1 to TRBJ1-2; 10 bases align to TRBD1. CDR1 and CDR2 (germline): SGHRS, YFSETQ. The CDR3 length is 15 residues. J was trimmed by 4 bases and V by 3 bases; bases with no gene match: 6. This CDR3 is CASSSGQGFGYGYTF. CDR3 DNA sequence: TGCGCCAGCAGCTCGGGACAGGGGTTTGGCTATGGCTACACCTTC.

V and J are TRBV9 and TRBJ1-6, with D hard to call. This CDR3 is 13 amino acids long. Per germline, CDR1 SGDLS and CDR2 YYNGEE. V shed 0 bases and J shed 7 bases, with 5 bases lying between them. The CDR3 here is CASSVAVNSPLHF. The DNA for the CDR3 is TGTGCCAGCAGCGTAGCTGTAAATTCACCCCTCCACTTT.

CDR3 region: CASSSHDPTLSGNTIYF. The CDR3 coding sequence is TGTGCCAGCAGCTCTCACGACCCGACACTTTCTGGAAACACCATATATTTT. The J gene is TRBJ1-3, the V gene TRBV9; unclear D gene. Germline lookup yields CDR1 SGDLS and CDR2 YYNGEE. The germline V and J ends were trimmed by 4 bases and 1 base, with 18 bases remaining between them. This CDR3 is built from 17 residues. The full variable domain, its missing parts supplied by reference TRBV9 and TRBJ1-3, is DSGVTQTPKHLITATGQRVTLRCSPRSGDLSVYWYQQSLDQGLQFLIQYYNGEERAKGNILERFSAQQFPDLHSELNLSSLELGDSALYFCASSSHDPTLSGNTIYFGEGSWLTVV.

Details on this clone: Other DNA sequences from this sample encode an identical CDR3 as well. This chain connects TRBV28 to TRBJ1-1; no firm D call. The V end lost 9 bases, the J end lost 0 bases, and 8 bases lay between the germline ends. Per germline, CDR1 MDHEN and CDR2 SYDVKM. The CDR3 totals 12 residues. Here the CDR3 reads CASRTVNTEAFF. The CDR3 DNA is TGTGCCAGTCGTACTGTGAACACTGAAGCTTTCTTT.

The V call is TRBV11-3, the J call TRBJ1-6, with D tentatively TRBD1 (6 bases). Trimming left V 1 base short and J 0 bases short, with 13 bases between. The germline V gene has CDR1 SGHNT and CDR2 YENEEA. This CDR3 is built from 18 residues. The DNA of the CDR3 is TGTGCCAGCAGCTTAGGTGGTCAGGGGAGCTCCTATAATTCACCCCTCCACTTT. Its protein product is CASSLGGQGSSYNSPLHF.

The chain links TRBV11-3 to TRBJ1-6; 7 bases line up with TRBD1. The germline CDR1 and CDR2 sequences are SGHNT and YENEEA. The CDR3 has 14 amino acids. V shed 5 bases and J 7 bases; nucleotides not matched to a gene: 5. Here the CDR3 reads CASSPRQGNSPLHF. CDR3 DNA sequence: TGTGCCAGCAGCCCTCGACAGGGAAATTCACCCCTCCACTTT.

CDR3 in amino acids: CATGLGGINQPQHF. Here the CDR3 DNA reads TGTGCCACGGGGCTGGGGGGTATCAATCAGCCCCAGCATTTT. This rearrangement joins TRBV28 to TRBJ1-5; D might be TRBD1 (5 bases). V was trimmed by 10 bases and J by 3 bases, leaving 16 bases between them. The CDR3 has 14 amino acids. Germline-derived CDR1 and CDR2 are MDHEN and SYDVKM.

In DNA, the CDR3 is TGTGCCAGCAGTCCCCCGTTAGGGGAGGGATTGAACACTGAAGCTTTCTTT. It encodes CASSPPLGEGLNTEAFF. V and J are TRBV28 and TRBJ1-1, with D perhaps TRBD1 (5 bases). The CDR3 runs to 17 residues. Germline values: CDR1 MDHEN, CDR2 SYDVKM. V was pared by 5 bases and J by 0 bases, with 19 bases between.

This clone was seen once. In DNA, the CDR3 is TGTGCCAGCAGCTTGTCTTTTATCGGGACTAGCGGTAACAATGAGCAGTTCTTC. As protein: CASSLSFIGTSGNNEQFF. The V and J genes are TRBV5-6 and TRBJ2-1, with TRBD2 matching over 11 bases. This CDR3 has 18 amino acids. Per the germline V gene, CDR1 is SGHDT and CDR2 is YYEEEE. Losses at the gene ends were 1 base for V and 5 bases for J; bases not matched to a gene: 11.

V and J are TRBV5-4 and TRBJ1-1; 9 bases agree with TRBD1. After removal of 2 bases from V and 5 bases from J, the junction contained 4 bases not matched to a gene. Germline CDR1 reads SGHNT; CDR2 reads YYREEE (reference sequence). CDR3 length equals 14 residues. This CDR3 is CASSLTGGSTEAFF. CDR3 bases: TGTGCCAGCAGCTTAACAGGGGGCAGTACTGAAGCTTTCTTT.